These 21 T cell receptor beta chains came from one sample sequenced in a study of CD8 T cells in ankylosing spondylitis. MiXCR, run by TCRdb on the 5' RACE reads, gives a single entry per CDR3 protein. The sample records 45,000 to 60,000 distinct CDR3 sequences, 7.4% being singletons. What was sequenced was blood, either unsorted or a sorted T cell fraction (not recorded which). The source is a female donor with ankylosing spondylitis or in good health (not recorded which).

This clonotype was observed at least ten times. The chain couples TRBV5-1 to TRBJ2-5; D is uncertain. V was shortened by 4 bases and J by 4 bases, with 11 bases between the two germline ends. The CDR3 contains 13 residues. The germline V gene has CDR1 SGHRS and CDR2 YFSETQ. CDR3 in DNA: TGCGCCAGCAGCATGGTAGGCGGAGAGACCCAGTACTTC. Encoded protein: CASSMVGGETQYF.

This clonotype was observed many times. J is TRBJ2-3 and V is TRBV24-1; TRBD2 aligns across 11 bases. V was pared by 6 bases and J by 3 bases, with 1 base of the junction left unmatched. Germline V gene sequence: CDR1 KGHDR, CDR2 SFDVKD. The CDR3 runs 14 residues. The CDR3 DNA follows: TGTGCCACCAGTTTAGCGGGGGGGACAGATACGCAGTATTTT. It codes for CATSLAGGTDTQYF.

The CDR3 bases are TGTGCCAGCAGCTTTTATGGGCCTCGACAGGGGGTAGGAGATACGCAGTATTTT. This sequence encodes CASSFYGPRQGVGDTQYF. The gene calls are TRBV5-5 and TRBJ2-3; 9 nucleotides align to TRBD1. Germline trimming cut 2 bases from V and 5 bases from J; bases unmatched to any gene: 15. The CDR3 extends over 18 amino acids. In germline, CDR1 is SGHKS, CDR2 YYEKEE (reference sequence).

This clonotype was observed a handful of times. The rearrangement links TRBV11-1 to TRBJ2-1; TRBD2 matches at 12 bases. CDR1 and CDR2 (germline): SGHAT, FQDESV (reference sequence). V shed 5 bases, J shed 7 bases, and the junction held 9 bases outside the gene matches. This CDR3 is built from 16 residues. The CDR3 region is CASSTGVLAGGNEQFF. CDR3 bases: TGTGCCAGCAGCACAGGCGTTCTAGCGGGGGGGAATGAGCAGTTCTTC.

This clonotype has ten or more counts. It may be a read error: a sequence one base away is much more abundant. V usage is TRBV2 and J usage is TRBJ1-1, with 8 bases lining up with TRBD1. In germline, CDR1 is SNHLY, CDR2 FYNNEI. This CDR3 is built from 13 residues. V lost 4 bases and J lost 3; bases outside the gene matches: 1. In DNA form, the CDR3 reads TGTGCCAGCAGTGGACAGGGGTACACTGAAGCTTTCTTT. Translation: CASSGQGYTEAFF.

There are many counts of this clonotype. This chain links TRBV5-1 with TRBJ1-1; D uncertain. CDR1 and CDR2 from the germline V gene are SGHRS and YFSETQ. CDR3 length: 14 residues. With 4 bases removed from V and 1 base from J, the gap between germline ends came to 11 bases. The CDR3, as DNA: TGCGCCAGCAGCCCGGGTATTCCGAACACTGAAGCTTTCTTT. Amino acid sequence: CASSPGIPNTEAFF.

V and J are TRBV7-2 and TRBJ2-1; tentatively, D is TRBD2 (5 bases). Looked up from germline, CDR1 is SGHTA and CDR2 is FQGNSA. This CDR3 contains 14 residues. V was pared by 1 base and J by 5 bases, with 9 bases between. The CDR3 sequence is CASSLGLRNNEQFF. CDR3 bases: TGTGCCAGCAGCTTAGGACTAAGAAACAATGAGCAGTTCTTC. Full variable domain (remainder filled in from reference TRBV7-2 and TRBJ2-1): GAGVSQSPSNKVTEKGKDVELRCDPISGHTALYWYRQSLGQGLEFLIYFQGNSAPDKSGLPSDRFSAERTGGSVSTLTIQRTQQEDSAVYLCASSLGLRNNEQFFGPGTRLTVL.

The V call is TRBV6-5, the J call TRBJ1-5, with D possibly being TRBD1 (5 bases). This CDR3 contains 16 residues. V lost 1 base and J 5 bases, leaving 15 bases between the germline ends. Germline V gene sequence: CDR1 MNHEY, CDR2 SVGAGI. Here the CDR3 reads CASSYLGVGEDQPQHF. The CDR3, as DNA: TGTGCCAGCAGTTACTTAGGGGTGGGTGAGGATCAGCCCCAGCATTTT.

J is TRBJ2-7 and V is TRBV5-1; D not certain. Trimming took off 3 bases at V and 5 bases at J, with 18 bases between the two ends. This CDR3 spans 15 amino acids. Germline loops: CDR1 SGHRS, CDR2 YFSETQ. DNA of the CDR3: TGCGCCAGCAGCTATATGGACCCGGTCATCCACGAGCAGTACTTC. Its protein product is CASSYMDPVIHEQYF.

This clonotype was detected many times. The genes are TRBV12-3 or TRBV12-4 and TRBJ1-1, with no clear D. The V gene lost 6 bases and the J gene lost 5 bases, with 10 bases spanning the gap. The CDR3 is 12 amino acids. The CDR3 nucleotides read TGTGCCAGCAGGCTTCCCTCGACTGAAGCTTTCTTT. As protein: CASRLPSTEAFF.

This clonotype is judged medium-sized. The rearrangement uses TRBV29-1 and TRBJ1-2; weak D call: TRBD1 (5 bases). The CDR3 contains 13 residues. Germline V gene lookup returns CDR1 SQVTM and CDR2 ANQGSEA. V was pared by 4 bases and J by 5 bases, with 14 bases between. The CDR3 loop is CSVAGDGRYGYTF. CDR3 coding DNA: TGCAGCGTTGCGGGGGATGGCAGATATGGCTACACCTTC.

There are many counts of this clonotype. This rearrangement joins TRBV12-3 or TRBV12-4 to TRBJ2-7, with D unclear. V was clipped by 4 bases and J by 2 bases, with 6 bases between them. The CDR3 loop spans 12 amino acids. CDR3 DNA sequence: TGTGCCAGCAGTTCTCTAGCCTACGAGCAGTACTTC. Encoded protein: CASSSLAYEQYF.

In its sample, this clonotype was seen many times. This sequence joins TRBV6-6 and TRBJ1-4; no firm D call. V lost 0 bases, J lost 15 bases, and 11 bases lay in between. Germline assignment: CDR1 MNHNY and CDR2 SVGAGI (reference sequence). The CDR3 spans 12 residues. CDR3 region: CASSYSREDVFF. The CDR3 nucleotides read TGTGCCAGCAGTTACTCGCGTGAGGATGTGTTTTTT.

The chain joins TRBV12-3 or TRBV12-4 to TRBJ2-1, with unresolved D. This CDR3 contains 11 residues. Trimming shortened V by 7 bases and J by 1 base, and 2 bases separated the two germline ends. This CDR3 is CASTSYNEQFF. DNA of the CDR3: TGTGCCAGCACTTCCTACAATGAGCAGTTCTTC.

The chain has TRBV20-1 and TRBJ1-4, with TRBD1 matching 7 bases. The germline V gene has CDR1 DFQATT and CDR2 SNEGSKA (reference sequence). This CDR3 contains 19 residues. CDR3 in DNA: TGCTGGGGCAAGGGACCGGGAACAGGGGTCCTTGCAACTAATGAAAAACTGTTTTTT. This encodes CWGKGPGTGVLATNEKLFF.

This clonotype showed up many times. The chain links TRBV20-1 to TRBJ2-1, with 15 bases matching TRBD2. Looked up from germline, CDR1 is DFQATT and CDR2 is SNEGSKA (reference sequence). This CDR3 spans 17 amino acids. V lost 2 bases to trimming and J lost 0 bases; unmatched junction nucleotides: 2. The DNA for the CDR3 is TGCAGTGCTAGACCGGGACTAGCGGGGGGCTCCTACAATGAGCAGTTCTTC. Protein product: CSARPGLAGGSYNEQFF.

At least ten counts were recorded for this clonotype. The chain has TRBV6-5 and TRBJ2-3, with D possibly TRBD1 on 6 matching bases. The germline V and J ends were trimmed by 6 bases and 9 bases, with 10 bases remaining between them. Germline V gene lookup returns CDR1 MNHEY and CDR2 SVGAGI. The CDR3 has 11 amino acids. CDR3 in amino acids: CASRQGRTQYF. The DNA for the CDR3 is TGTGCCAGCAGACAGGGTAGAACGCAGTATTTT.

This clonotype was seen at least ten times. This rearrangement joins TRBV7-3 to TRBJ2-5; a weak D match, TRBD1 (6 bases). Trimming took off 1 base at V and 4 bases at J, with 7 bases between the two ends. The CDR3 totals 13 residues. CDR1 SGHTA and CDR2 FQGTGA come from the germline V gene. As DNA, the CDR3 is TGTGCCAGCAGCTTAAGGGGGCGAGAGACCCAGTACTTC. It encodes CASSLRGRETQYF.

This clonotype was detected many times. This sequence joins TRBV5-1 and TRBJ2-7; D not resolved. V was cut by 1 base and J by 1 base, with 6 bases left in between. The CDR3 is 13 amino acids. Germline V gene lookup returns CDR1 SGHRS and CDR2 YFSETQ. CDR3 coding DNA: TGCGCCAGCAGCTTGACGGTTTCCTACGAGCAGTACTTC. This translates into CASSLTVSYEQYF.

This clonotype appeared many times. The chain carries TRBV10-3 and TRBJ2-3; D is uncertain. V lost 0 bases and J 4 bases, leaving 11 bases between the germline ends. This CDR3 is built from 15 residues. CDR1 ENHRY and CDR2 SYGVKD come from the germline V gene. The CDR3 DNA reads TGTGCCATCAGTGAGTCGCCTCAGATAGCAGATACGCAGTATTTT. The encoded protein is CAISESPQIADTQYF.

This clonotype was found many times. The chain joins TRBV7-8 to TRBJ2-2; TRBD1 matches 8 bases. With V trimmed by 5 bases and J by 2 bases, 7 bases remained unmatched. CDR1 and CDR2 (germline): SGHVS, FQNEAQ. This CDR3 has 16 amino acids. The CDR3 region is CASSKDRGHNTGELFF. In DNA form, the CDR3 reads TGTGCCAGCAGCAAAGACAGGGGTCACAACACCGGGGAGCTGTTTTTT.